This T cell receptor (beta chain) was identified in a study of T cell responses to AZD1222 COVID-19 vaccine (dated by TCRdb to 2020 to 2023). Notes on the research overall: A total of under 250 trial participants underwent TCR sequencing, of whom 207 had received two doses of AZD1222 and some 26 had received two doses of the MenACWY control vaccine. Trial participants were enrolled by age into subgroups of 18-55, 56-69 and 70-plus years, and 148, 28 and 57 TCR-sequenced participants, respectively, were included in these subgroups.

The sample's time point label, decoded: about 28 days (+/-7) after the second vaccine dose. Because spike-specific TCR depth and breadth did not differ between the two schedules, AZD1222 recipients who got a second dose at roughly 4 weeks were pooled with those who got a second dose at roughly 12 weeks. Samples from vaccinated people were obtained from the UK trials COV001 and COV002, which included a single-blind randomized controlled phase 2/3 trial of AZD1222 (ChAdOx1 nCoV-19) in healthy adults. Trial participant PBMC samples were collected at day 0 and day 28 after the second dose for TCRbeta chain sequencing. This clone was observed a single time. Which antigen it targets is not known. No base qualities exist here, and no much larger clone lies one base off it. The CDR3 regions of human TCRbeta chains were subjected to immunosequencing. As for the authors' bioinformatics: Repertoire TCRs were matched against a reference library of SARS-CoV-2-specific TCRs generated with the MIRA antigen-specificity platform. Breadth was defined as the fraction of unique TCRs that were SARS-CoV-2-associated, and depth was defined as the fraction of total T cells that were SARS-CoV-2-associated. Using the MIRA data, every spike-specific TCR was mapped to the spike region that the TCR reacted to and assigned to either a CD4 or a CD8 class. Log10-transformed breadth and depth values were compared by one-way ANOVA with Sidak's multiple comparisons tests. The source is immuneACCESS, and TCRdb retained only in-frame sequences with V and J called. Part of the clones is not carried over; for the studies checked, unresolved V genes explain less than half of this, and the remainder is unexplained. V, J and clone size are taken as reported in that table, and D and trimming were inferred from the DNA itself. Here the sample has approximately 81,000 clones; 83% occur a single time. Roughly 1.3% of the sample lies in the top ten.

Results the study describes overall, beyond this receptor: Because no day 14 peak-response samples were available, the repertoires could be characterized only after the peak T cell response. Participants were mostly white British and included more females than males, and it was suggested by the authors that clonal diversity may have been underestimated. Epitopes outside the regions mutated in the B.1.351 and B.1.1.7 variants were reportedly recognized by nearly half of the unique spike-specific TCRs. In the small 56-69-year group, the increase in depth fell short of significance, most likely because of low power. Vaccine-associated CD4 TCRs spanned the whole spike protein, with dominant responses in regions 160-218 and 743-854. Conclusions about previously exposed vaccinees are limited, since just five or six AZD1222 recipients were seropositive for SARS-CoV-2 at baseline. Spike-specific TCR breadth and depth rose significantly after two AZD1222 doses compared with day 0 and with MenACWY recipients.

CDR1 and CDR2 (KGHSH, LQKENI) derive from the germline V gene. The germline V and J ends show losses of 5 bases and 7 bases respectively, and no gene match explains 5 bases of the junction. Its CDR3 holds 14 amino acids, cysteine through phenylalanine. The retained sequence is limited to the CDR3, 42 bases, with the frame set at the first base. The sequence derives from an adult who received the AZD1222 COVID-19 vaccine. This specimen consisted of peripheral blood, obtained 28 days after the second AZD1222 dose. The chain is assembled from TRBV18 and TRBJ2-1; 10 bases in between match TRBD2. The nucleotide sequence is TGTGCCAGCTCAACTTCTAGCGGGAGTAATGAGCAGTTCTTC. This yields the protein CASSTSSGSNEQFF.